A selection of T cell receptor beta chains follows, all from one sample in a study of low-dose radiotherapy and immunotherapy resistance in tumors. Each CDR3 protein is one row after TCRdb ran MiXCR on the reads. Of roughly 40,000 distinct CDR3 sequences listed, 25% to 30% are singletons. Source: PBMCs, taken after low-dose radiotherapy plus immunotherapy. Receptor source: a male donor with prostate cancer. Each CDR3 is given with its conserved first and last residue. D genes are given only for firm matches. Part of the rows lack a size; the others show once, few, many or a class for expanded clones.

>TRBD2|TRBV27|few|TRBJ2-7
CASSCTPDVRSGRRDEQYF
TGTGCCAGCAGCTGTACTCCGGATGTTCGCAGCGGGAGGAGGGACGAGCAGTACTTC
>.|TRBV18|many|TRBJ2-3
CASSANTDTQYF
TGTGCCAGCTCAGCCAACACAGATACGCAGTATTTT
>.|TRBV7-9|many|TRBJ2-1
CASSFRVGVDGSVSYNEQFF
TGTGCCAGCAGCTTTAGGGTAGGGGTGGACGGGAGCGTATCCTACAATGAGCAGTTCTTC
>.|TRBV10-3|many|TRBJ2-3
CAISVGFTDTQYF
TGTGCCATCAGTGTTGGTTTTACAGATACGCAGTATTTT
>TRBD2|TRBV4-1|.|TRBJ2-1
CASSQPASGSHNEQFF
TGCGCCAGCAGCCAACCAGCTAGCGGGAGCCACAATGAGCAGTTCTTC
>.|TRBV11-1|once|TRBJ2-7
CASSRNYEQYF
TGTGCCAGCAGTAGAAACTACGAGCAGTACTTC
>.|TRBV20-1|many|TRBJ2-7
CSASGTSTYEQYF
TGCAGTGCTAGTGGGACTTCGACCTACGAGCAGTACTTC
>.|TRBV6-2/TRBV6-3|many|TRBJ1-1
CASSDLGRMNTEAFF
TGTGCCAGCAGTGATCTCGGCAGAATGAACACTGAAGCTTTCTTT
>TRBD2|TRBV5-4|.|TRBJ2-1
CASSEGLAGASYNEQFF
TGTGCCAGCAGCGAGGGACTAGCGGGGGCCTCCTACAATGAGCAGTTCTTC
>.|TRBV6-6|many|TRBJ2-5
CASSYDLLGETQYF
TGTGCCAGCAGTTATGACCTCTTGGGGGAGACCCAGTACTTC
>TRBD2|TRBV4-2|many|TRBJ2-1
CASSRTTSGGPNEQFF
TGTGCCAGCAGCCGAACGACTAGCGGGGGACCCAATGAGCAGTTCTTC
>TRBD2|TRBV9|many|TRBJ2-7
CASSGAGTSSYEQYF
TGTGCCAGCAGCGGAGCCGGGACTAGCTCCTACGAGCAGTACTTC
>.|TRBV5-1|many|TRBJ2-1
CASSSDRTNNEQFF
TGCGCCAGCAGCTCCGACAGGACCAACAATGAGCAGTTCTTC
>.|TRBV10-2|many|TRBJ1-2
CASSEGALNRLNYGYTF
TGCGCCAGCAGTGAGGGGGCCCTGAACAGGCTTAACTATGGCTACACCTTC
>TRBD2|TRBV6-5|many|TRBJ2-5
CASSGAELQRGTQYF
TGTGCCAGCAGCGGGGCAGAGCTCCAGCGGGGGACCCAGTACTTC
>.|TRBV2|many|TRBJ1-5
CASTGGRGNQPQHF
TGTGCCAGCACGGGGGGCCGGGGCAATCAGCCCCAGCATTTT
>.|TRBV29-1|many|TRBJ1-1
CSVEGGGNTEAFF
TGCAGCGTTGAAGGCGGAGGTAACACTGAAGCTTTCTTT
>TRBD1|TRBV7-6|many|TRBJ2-1
CASSTKTGGGYNEQFF
TGTGCCAGCAGCACAAAGACAGGGGGCGGTTACAATGAGCAGTTCTTC
>TRBD1|TRBV7-6|many|TRBJ1-1
CASSLGGTGMNTEAFF
TGTGCCAGCAGCTTAGGAGGGACAGGCATGAACACTGAAGCTTTCTTT
>TRBD1|TRBV10-3|.|TRBJ2-7
CAISEGQGYEQYF
TGTGCCATCAGTGAGGGACAGGGTTACGAGCAGTACTTC
>TRBD2|TRBV9|many|TRBJ2-3
CASSAVAGENTDTQYF
TGTGCCAGCAGCGCCGTAGCGGGGGAGAACACAGATACGCAGTATTTT
>TRBD1|TRBV5-1|few|TRBJ1-1
CASSFTTGVNTEAFF
TGCGCCAGCAGCTTTACTACAGGGGTGAACACTGAAGCTTTCTTT
>.|TRBV19|many|TRBJ1-1
CASSARTMTEAFF
TGTGCCAGTAGTGCTCGGACAATGACCGAAGCTTTCTTT
>.|TRBV2|many|TRBJ2-2
CASSERGRANTGELFF
TGTGCCAGCAGTGAAAGGGGCAGAGCAAACACCGGGGAGCTGTTTTTT
>.|TRBV5-5|many|TRBJ2-7
CASSLAPGTSSYEQYF
TGTGCCAGCAGCTTGGCCCCGGGGACGAGCTCCTACGAGCAGTACTTC
>.|TRBV2|many|TRBJ1-1
CASSYRMNTEAFF
TGTGCCAGCAGTTACCGAATGAACACTGAAGCTTTCTTT
>.|TRBV10-3|once|TRBJ1-5
CAISDRAVNQPQHF
TGTGCCATCAGTGATAGGGCGGTGAATCAGCCCCAGCATTTT
>TRBD1|TRBV15|many|TRBJ2-2
CATSGRQGANAGELFF
TGTGCCACCAGCGGCAGACAGGGGGCAAACGCCGGGGAGCTGTTTTTT
>.|TRBV27|.|TRBJ2-5
CASVDVRRGAETQYF
TGTGCCAGCGTCGATGTTCGCAGGGGGGCGGAGACCCAGTACTTC
>.|TRBV29-1|.|TRBJ2-1
CSVVGSSYIEQFF
TGCAGCGTGGTCGGGAGCTCCTACATTGAGCAGTTCTTC
>TRBD1|TRBV30|many|TRBJ2-6
CACNTGARGGANVLTF
TGTGCCTGCAATACAGGGGCCCGCGGTGGGGCCAACGTCCTGACTTTC
>TRBD1|TRBV13|.|TRBJ2-1
CASSLAQGAYNEQFF
TGTGCCAGCAGCTTAGCCCAGGGGGCGTACAATGAGCAGTTCTTC
>.|TRBV19|many|TRBJ1-1
CATGWDSQTEAFF
TGTGCCACCGGATGGGACTCCCAAACTGAAGCTTTCTTT
>.|TRBV6-2/TRBV6-3|many|TRBJ1-4
CASSYSRSVNEKLFF
TGTGCCAGCAGTTACTCGAGGTCGGTTAATGAAAAACTGTTTTTT
>.|TRBV28|.|TRBJ1-1
CASSLGTGERGEAFF
TGTGCCAGCAGTTTAGGTACGGGTGAGCGAGGTGAAGCTTTCTTT
>.|TRBV5-6|.|TRBJ1-2
CASSSLGAETNYGYTF
TGTGCCAGCAGCTCCTTGGGGGCAGAGACTAACTATGGCTACACCTTC
>TRBD2|TRBV3-1|.|TRBJ2-5
CASSDTGRTRRETQYF
TGTGCCAGCAGTGATACCGGGAGGACAAGGCGAGAGACCCAGTACTTC
>.|TRBV3-1|few|TRBJ2-3
CASSQEPYTDTQYF
TGTGCCAGCAGCCAAGAACCCTACACAGATACGCAGTATTTT
>.|TRBV10-3|many|TRBJ2-1
CAISEGGALGNEQFF
TGTGCCATCAGTGAAGGGGGGGCCCTTGGGAATGAGCAGTTCTTC
>TRBD2|TRBV9|.|TRBJ2-1
CASSLAGYDEQFF
TGTGCCAGCAGCTTAGCGGGATACGATGAGCAGTTCTTC
>.|TRBV6-2/TRBV6-3|.|TRBJ2-1
CASSYPRLANEQFF
TGTGCCAGCAGTTACCCGAGACTTGCCAATGAGCAGTTCTTC
>.|TRBV5-4|many|TRBJ1-1
CASSLEANTEAFF
TGTGCCAGCAGCTTGGAAGCGAACACTGAAGCTTTCTTT
>.|TRBV14|many|TRBJ1-1
CASSQLPTGVDTEAFF
TGTGCCAGCAGCCAACTCCCAACCGGGGTGGACACTGAAGCTTTCTTT
>.|TRBV12-3/TRBV12-4|many|TRBJ2-3
CASRDRQITDTQYF
TGTGCCAGCAGAGACAGACAGATCACAGATACGCAGTATTTT